Following are 11 T cell receptor beta chains from one sample sequenced in a study of molecular identifiers for immune sequencing clone quantification. TCRdb processed the PCR reads anew with MiXCR; each CDR3 protein has one entry. This sample has approximately 590,000 distinct CDR3 sequences, with around 25% found just once. Sequenced: naive CD8+ T cells from blood, with Jurkat cell RNA spiked in. As to subset: FACS-sorted CD8+CD4-CCR7+CD45RA+ naive T cells. The receptors originated from a human donor in good health. Some libraries in this study had Jurkat cell RNA spiked in.

V is TRBV6-5 and J is TRBJ1-1; no clear D. CDR3 length: 14 amino acids. Germline-derived CDR1 and CDR2 are MNHEY and SVGAGI. Trimming left V 2 bases short and J 4 bases short, with 11 bases between. The CDR3 DNA reads as TGTGCCAGCAGTTACCAAACCGCCAGCACTGAAGCTTTCTTT. Translating gives CASSYQTASTEAFF.

This clonotype turned up a few times. The chain couples TRBV6-5 to TRBJ1-1, with D possibly TRBD1 on 5 matching bases. The CDR3 is 13 residues long. Germline V gives CDR1 MNHEY, CDR2 SVGAGI. Trimming pared 9 bases from V and 0 bases from J, leaving 11 bases between. CDR3 residues: CASTGTLNTEAFF. The CDR3 DNA is TGTGCCAGTACCGGGACTTTGAACACTGAAGCTTTCTTT.

This clonotype has a handful of counts. This may be a read error, as it is one base from a much larger clone. No conserved phenylalanine or tryptophan ends this CDR3, so it is likely a read error. The chain joins TRBV5-3 to TRBJ1-4; D ambiguous. TRBV5-3 is an ORF, with its function uncertain. V was clipped by 8 bases and J by 3 bases, with 11 bases between them. This CDR3 has 13 amino acids. The CDR3, as DNA: TGTGCCAGCAGCCCGACGGCTAATGAAAAACTGTTTTCT. The encoded protein is CASSPTANEKLFS.

Remarks on this clonotype: At one end the junction does not follow the germline gene, possibly because of a read error. The rearrangement links TRBV27 to TRBJ1-5; 7 bases line up with TRBD1. CDR3 length: 14 amino acids. Germline V gives CDR1 MNHEY, CDR2 SMNVEV (reference sequence). In nucleotides, the CDR3 is TGTGCCAGCAGTTTATCGGACAGGATTCAGCCCCAGCAATTT. It codes for CASSLSDRIQPQQF.

This clonotype was counted only a few times. The genes are TRBV6-2 or TRBV6-3 and TRBJ2-1, with 13 bases lining up with TRBD2. There are 14 residues in the CDR3. Germline V gene sequence: CDR1 MNHEY, CDR2 SVGEGT. V trimming: 8 bases; J trimming: 6 bases; junction bases outside the gene matches: 4. In DNA, the CDR3 is TGTGCCAGCCTAAGACTAGCGGGAGGCAATGAGCAGTTCTTC. It codes for CASLRLAGGNEQFF.

Concerning this clonotype: A much larger clone lies a single base off, so this may be a read error. V gene TRBV6-5 combines with J gene TRBJ2-1; D uncertain. CDR1 MNHEY and CDR2 SVGAGI come from the germline V gene. The CDR3 contains 11 residues. DNA of the CDR3: TGTGCCAGCACCCAGCACGGTGAGCGGTTCTTC. This codes for CASTQHGERFF.

With regard to this clonotype: The conserved final phenylalanine or tryptophan is absent from the CDR3, which likely points to a read error. V is TRBV28 and J is TRBJ1-5; 8 nucleotides line up with TRBD1. V lost 4 bases, J lost 0 bases, and 20 bases stayed unmatched. The germline gives CDR1 MDHEN, CDR2 SYDVKM. CDR3 length equals 21 residues. DNA of the CDR3: TGTGCCAGCAGTTCCTCGCGGCGACTGGACAGGGAGGGAGATAGCAATCAGCCCCAGCATATT. Amino acid sequence: CASSSSRRLDREGDSNQPQHI.

This clonotype was picked up a small number of times. CDR3 residues: CASSYTRGLAEPQYF. Written as DNA, the CDR3 is TGTGCCAGCAGCTACACACGTGGACTAGCGGAACCCCAGTACTTC. The gene calls are TRBV7-2 and TRBJ2-5; 10 bases fit TRBD2. CDR3 length: 15 residues. Losses at the gene ends were 4 bases for V and 9 bases for J; bases not matched to a gene: 11. CDR1 and CDR2 from the germline V gene are SGHTA and FQGNSA.

In its sample, this clonotype was seen a few times. Being one base from a much bigger clone, this may be a read error. This sequence joins TRBV28 and TRBJ2-3, with D hard to call. Germline CDR1 is MDHEN and CDR2 is SYDVKM. CDR3 length equals 14 residues. The CDR3 reads CAGSTRYLADTQYF. The CDR3 nucleotides read TGTGCCGGCAGCACACGGTACCTGGCGGATACGCAGTATTTT.

The V gene is TRBV9, the J gene TRBJ1-1; D is unclear. Looked up from germline, CDR1 is SGDLS and CDR2 is YYNGEE. The V end lost 0 bases, the J end lost 4 bases, and 10 bases lay between the germline ends. The CDR3 loop spans 14 amino acids. This CDR3 reads CASSVVYLITEAFF. The CDR3 DNA reads TGTGCCAGCAGCGTAGTTTATTTGATCACTGAAGCTTTCTTT.

This clonotype showed up just a few times. The chain combines TRBV25-1 with TRBJ1-1, with D possibly being TRBD1 (6 bases). Germline assignment: CDR1 MGHDK and CDR2 SYGVNS. There are 17 residues in the CDR3. Trimming stripped 2 bases from V and 0 bases from J, with 16 bases between. CDR3: CASSERPGVSMNTEAFF. As DNA, the CDR3 is TGTGCCAGCAGTGAAAGGCCAGGGGTTTCCATGAACACTGAAGCTTTCTTT.